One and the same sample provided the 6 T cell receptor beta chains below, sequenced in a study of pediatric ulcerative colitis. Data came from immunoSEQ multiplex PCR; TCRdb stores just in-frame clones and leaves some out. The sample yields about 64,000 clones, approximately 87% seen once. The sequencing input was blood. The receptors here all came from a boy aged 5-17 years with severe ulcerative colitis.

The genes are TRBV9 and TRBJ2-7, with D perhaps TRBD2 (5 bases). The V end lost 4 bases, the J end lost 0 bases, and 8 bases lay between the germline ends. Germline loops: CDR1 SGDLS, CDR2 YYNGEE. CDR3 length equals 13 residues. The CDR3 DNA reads TGTGCCAGCAGCCCCGGGATCTCCTACGAGCAGTACTTC. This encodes CASSPGISYEQYF.

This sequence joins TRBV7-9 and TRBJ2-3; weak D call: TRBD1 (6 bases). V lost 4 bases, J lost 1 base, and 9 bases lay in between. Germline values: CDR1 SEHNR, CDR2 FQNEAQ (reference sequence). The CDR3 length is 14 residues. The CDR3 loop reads CASSSPGGTDTQYF. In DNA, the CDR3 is TGTGCCAGCAGCTCCCCAGGGGGCACAGATACGCAGTATTTT.

The CDR3 reads CASGLQGGYEQYF. CDR3 DNA sequence: TGTGCCAGTGGATTACAGGGCGGTTACGAGCAGTACTTC. The gene calls are TRBV19 and TRBJ2-7, with TRBD1 as a possible D gene (6 bases). The CDR3 loop spans 13 amino acids. Trimming left V 8 bases short and J 4 bases short, with 15 bases between. Germline V gene data show CDR1 as LNHDA and CDR2 as SQIVND (reference sequence).

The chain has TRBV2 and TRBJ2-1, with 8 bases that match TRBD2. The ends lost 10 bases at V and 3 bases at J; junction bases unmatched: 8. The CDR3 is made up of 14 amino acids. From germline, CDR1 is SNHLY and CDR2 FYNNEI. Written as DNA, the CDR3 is TGTGCCACTAAACTAGCGGAAAACTACAATGAGCAGTTCTTC. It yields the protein CATKLAENYNEQFF.

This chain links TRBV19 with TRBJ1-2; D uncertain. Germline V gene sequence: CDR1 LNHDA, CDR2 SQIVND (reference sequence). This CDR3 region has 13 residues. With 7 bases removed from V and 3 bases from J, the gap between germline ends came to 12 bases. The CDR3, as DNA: TGTGCCAGTACATGGGCGGTGGACTATGGCTACACCTTC. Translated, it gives CASTWAVDYGYTF.

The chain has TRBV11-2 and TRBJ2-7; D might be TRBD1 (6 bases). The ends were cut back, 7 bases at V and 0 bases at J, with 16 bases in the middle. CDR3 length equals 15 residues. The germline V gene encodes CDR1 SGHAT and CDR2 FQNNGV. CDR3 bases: TGTGCCAGCACCCAGAGGGACAAACCCTCCTACGAGCAGTACTTC. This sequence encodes CASTQRDKPSYEQYF. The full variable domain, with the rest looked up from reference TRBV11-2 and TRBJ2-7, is EAGVAQSPRYKIIEKRQSVAFWCNPISGHATLYWYQQILGQGPKLLIQFQNNGVVDDSQLPKDRFSAERLKGVDSTLKIQPAKLEDSAVYLCASTQRDKPSYEQYFGPGTRLTVT.